A selection of T cell receptor beta chains follows, all from one sample in a study of CD8 T cells in ankylosing spondylitis. TCRdb processed the 5' RACE reads anew with MiXCR; each CDR3 protein has one entry. The sample contains fewer than 400,000 distinct CDR3 sequences, over 12% of which appear only once. The sample comprised blood, either unsorted or a sorted T cell fraction (not recorded which). The receptors were sampled from a male donor with ankylosing spondylitis or in good health (not recorded which). The CDR3 runs from the conserved cysteine through the conserved F or W. The D gene is left open where the match is weak. Only part of the rows carry a size: once, few, many, or a class if the clone is expanded.

TRBV7-9	TRBJ2-6	NA	TRBD1	CASSLATGAGANVLTF	TGTGCCAGCAGCTTAGCAACAGGGGCTGGGGCCAACGTCCTGACTTTC
TRBV5-1	TRBJ2-1	few	TRBD1	CASSLGTGGFYEQFF	TGCGCCAGCAGCTTGGGGACAGGGGGTTTTTATGAGCAGTTCTTC
TRBV10-3	TRBJ1-2	NA	NA	CAIKVGQINYGYTF	TGTGCCATCAAGGTCGGACAGATTAACTATGGCTACACCTTC
TRBV9	TRBJ2-7	NA	NA	CASSVGSGSYEQYF	TGTGCCAGCAGCGTAGGATCCGGCTCCTACGAGCAGTACTTC
TRBV4-2	TRBJ2-7	few	TRBD1	CASSQVLTGQSYEQYF	TGTGCCAGCAGCCAAGTCTTAACGGGACAGTCCTACGAGCAGTACTTC
TRBV7-2	TRBJ2-1	NA	NA	CASSRSGTSYNEQFF	TGTGCCAGCAGCCGCTCCGGGACCTCCTACAATGAGCAGTTCTTC
TRBV2	TRBJ2-3	NA	TRBD2	CASSGLAPDTQYF	TGTGCCAGCAGCGGACTAGCACCAGATACGCAGTATTTT
TRBV11-2	TRBJ2-5	NA	TRBD1	CASSPQGAGETQYF	TGTGCCAGCAGCCCACAGGGGGCGGGAGAGACCCAGTACTTC
TRBV7-2	TRBJ2-1	many	NA	CASSRFGRRSYNEQFF	TGTGCCAGCAGTCGGTTTGGGAGACGCTCCTACAATGAGCAGTTCTTC
TRBV7-2	TRBJ2-6	NA	TRBD1	CASSTGGWGANVLTF	TGTGCCAGCAGCACAGGGGGTTGGGGCGCCAACGTCCTGACTTTC
TRBV5-6	TRBJ2-3	many	TRBD2	CASSLLLAADTQYF	TGTGCCAGCAGCCTCCTTCTAGCGGCAGATACGCAGTATTTT
TRBV25-1	TRBJ1-4	NA	NA	CASSDLRTNEKLFF	TGTGCCAGCAGTGATCTTAGAACTAATGAAAAACTGTTTTTT
TRBV20-1	TRBJ2-7	NA	TRBD1	CSAPAQGAREQYF	TGCAGTGCCCCCGCACAGGGGGCGAGGGAGCAGTACTTC
TRBV20-1	TRBJ2-1	many	NA	CSARVTHEQFF	TGCAGTGCTAGAGTTACTCATGAGCAGTTCTTC
TRBV11-2	TRBJ1-4	NA	TRBD1	CASSPTGAGEKLFF	TGTGCCAGCAGCCCTACAGGGGCAGGCGAAAAACTGTTTTTT
TRBV5-1	TRBJ2-1	many	NA	CASSLQTIASNEQFF	TGCGCCAGCAGCCTCCAGACAATAGCGAGCAATGAGCAGTTCTTC
TRBV5-4	TRBJ1-6	few	NA	CASSHDTGSPLHF	TGTGCCAGCAGCCATGACACGGGCTCACCCCTCCACTTT
TRBV6-6	TRBJ2-1	NA	NA	CASSYSIEPEQFF	TGTGCCAGCAGTTACTCGATCGAGCCTGAGCAGTTCTTC
TRBV5-1	TRBJ2-2	many	NA	CASSLDTGELFF	TGTGCCAGCAGCTTAGACACCGGGGAGCTGTTTTTT
TRBV12-3/TRBV12-4	TRBJ2-7	NA	NA	CASSLGDGRSYEQYF	TGTGCCAGCAGTTTAGGGGACGGACGCTCCTACGAGCAGTACTTC
TRBV6-5	TRBJ2-2	NA	NA	CASSYSRQSPLTGELFF	TGTGCCAGCAGTTACTCAAGACAATCTCCACTCACCGGGGAGCTGTTTTTT
TRBV12-3/TRBV12-4	TRBJ2-2	few	NA	CASSRQEPANTGELFF	TGTGCCAGCAGTCGACAGGAGCCGGCGAACACCGGGGAGCTGTTTTTT
TRBV9	TRBJ2-7	NA	NA	CASSVEAGSGEQYF	TGTGCCAGCAGCGTAGAGGCCGGGAGCGGCGAGCAGTACTTC
TRBV18	TRBJ2-6	NA	TRBD1	CASSPSGQGVSGANVLTF	TGTGCCAGCTCACCCTCAGGACAGGGGGTCTCTGGGGCCAACGTCCTGACTTTC
TRBV12-3/TRBV12-4	TRBJ1-2	many	NA	CASSLANREGYTF	TGTGCCAGCAGTTTAGCGAACAGGGAGGGCTACACCTTC
TRBV10-2	TRBJ2-1	NA	NA	CASSETYSSDEQFF	TGCGCCAGCAGTGAGACCTACAGTTCCGATGAGCAGTTCTTC
TRBV5-1	TRBJ2-3	NA	NA	CASSLGREGDTQYF	TGCGCCAGCAGCTTGGGACGTGAGGGGGATACGCAGTATTTT
TRBV5-1	TRBJ2-7	NA	TRBD2	CASSFRAGEGEQYF	TGCGCCAGCAGCTTCCGAGCGGGAGAGGGCGAGCAGTACTTC
TRBV7-7	TRBJ2-2	NA	NA	CASSYDPGLNTGELFF	TGTGCCAGCAGCTACGATCCCGGGCTGAACACCGGGGAGCTGTTTTTT
TRBV20-1	TRBJ2-3	NA	TRBD2	CSARASFRGDTDTQYF	TGCAGTGCTAGAGCCAGCTTTCGGGGGGACACAGATACGCAGTATTTT
TRBV3-1	TRBJ2-2	many	NA	CASTPNTGELFF	TGTGCCAGTACGCCGAACACCGGGGAGCTGTTTTTT
TRBV5-1	TRBJ2-4	few	NA	CASSLPAKNIQYF	TGCGCCAGCAGCCTCCCAGCCAAAAACATTCAGTACTTC
TRBV5-1	TRBJ2-7	few	TRBD2	CASSLASGRIHEQYF	TGCGCCAGCAGCTTGGCTAGCGGGAGGATACACGAGCAGTACTTC
TRBV7-9	TRBJ2-3	few	NA	CASGQTDTQYF	TGTGCCAGCGGACAGACAGATACGCAGTATTTT
TRBV20-1	TRBJ2-7	many	NA	CSAGTFYEQYF	TGCAGTGCCGGGACTTTTTACGAGCAGTACTTC
TRBV15	TRBJ1-1	few	NA	CATSVGMASEAFF	TGTGCCACCAGCGTCGGAATGGCAAGCGAAGCTTTCTTT
TRBV19	TRBJ1-1	NA	NA	CASSIDGALREFNTEAFF	TGTGCCAGTAGTATAGATGGAGCCTTAAGGGAATTCAACACTGAAGCTTTCTTT
TRBV10-2	TRBJ1-2	few	NA	CASHEDTAQANTF	TGCGCCAGCCACGAGGACACAGCCCAGGCTAACACCTTC
TRBV20-1	TRBJ2-1	NA	NA	CSARDRGGHLSYNEQFF	TGCAGTGCTAGAGATCGGGGTGGCCACCTCTCCTACAATGAGCAGTTCTTC
TRBV4-1	TRBJ2-5	NA	NA	CASSQDRDRTQYF	TGCGCCAGCAGCCAAGACCGGGATCGGACCCAGTACTTC
TRBV5-6	TRBJ2-5	NA	TRBD1	CASSTTGGKETQYF	TGTGCCAGCAGCACCACAGGGGGCAAGGAGACCCAGTACTTC
TRBV21-1	TRBJ2-3	NA	NA	CASSKPLRQGTTDTQYF	TGTGCCAGCAGCAAACCCCTTAGACAGGGCACCACAGATACGCAGTATTTT
TRBV12-3/TRBV12-4	TRBJ1-1	many	NA	CASSNFEGNTEAFF	TGTGCCAGCAGCAATTTCGAGGGGAACACTGAAGCTTTCTTT
TRBV12-3/TRBV12-4	TRBJ2-7	many	NA	CASSFLGQYEQYF	TGTGCCAGCAGTTTTCTGGGGCAATACGAGCAGTACTTC
TRBV6-1	TRBJ1-2	NA	NA	CASSPITGLYGYTF	TGTGCCAGCAGTCCGATAACCGGGCTCTATGGCTACACCTTC
TRBV12-3/TRBV12-4	TRBJ2-3	many	NA	CASSSLESNRQYF	TGTGCCAGCAGTTCCCTAGAATCAAATCGGCAGTATTTT